The 28 T cell receptor beta chains reported below all come from one sample, sequenced in a study of blood T cell repertoires in COVID-19. Generated by immunoSEQ multiplex PCR, the TCRdb table keeps only in-frame clones and is missing some. This table holds fewer than 85,000 clones, around 70% found once. Sequenced input: peripheral blood. The receptors were gathered from a man aged 55 to 69 with acute or convalescent COVID-19.

In this sample, this clone turned up once. A junction end diverges from the germline sequence, so it may reflect a read error. The CDR3 region has the DNA TGTGCCGGTCGCTCCCGACACTCGAACACCGAAGCTTTCTTT. This gives the protein CAGRSRHSNTEAFF. The rearrangement uses TRBV30 and TRBJ1-1; D is uncertain. The CDR3 runs to 14 residues. CDR1 GTSNPN and CDR2 SVGIG come from the germline V gene (reference sequence).

This chain uses TRBV19 with TRBJ2-7; D may be TRBD1 (5 bases). This CDR3 has 13 amino acids. Germline assignment: CDR1 LNHDA and CDR2 SQIVND (reference sequence). V was pared by 6 bases and J by 7 bases, with 16 bases between. For the CDR3, the DNA is TGTGCCAGTAGGCAGGGCCTTGAATCGGAGCAGTACTTC. This translates into CASRQGLESEQYF.

This chain uses TRBV18 with TRBJ1-1; 11 positions match TRBD1. The V gene end was trimmed by 1 base and the J gene end by 3 bases; junction bases not matched to a gene: 13. The CDR3 extends over 19 amino acids. CDR1 and CDR2 (germline): KGHSH, LQKENI. CDR3 residues: CASSPLPPPGQGEYTEAFF. CDR3 coding DNA: TGTGCCAGCTCACCACTACCCCCCCCGGGACAGGGGGAGTACACTGAAGCTTTCTTT.

Ten or more counts support this clone. J is TRBJ2-3 and V is TRBV9; 10 bases map to TRBD2. This CDR3 spans 20 amino acids. Germline V lookup: CDR1 SGDLS, CDR2 YYNGEE. Trimming cost V 0 bases and J 0 bases; bases outside gene matches: 13. The CDR3 here is CASSVEGGASGSTSTDTQYF. In DNA, the CDR3 is TGTGCCAGCAGCGTAGAAGGAGGGGCTAGCGGGAGTACTAGCACAGATACGCAGTATTTT.

This rearrangement joins TRBV5-1 to TRBJ1-5, with D unclear. V lost 1 base and J lost 6, with 14 bases in between. CDR1 is SGHRS and CDR2 is YFSETQ in the germline V gene. CDR3 length: 15 residues. In DNA form, the CDR3 reads TGCGCCAGCAGCTTGAGCTCCGGCGGTGGTCAGCCCCAGCATTTT. Translating gives CASSLSSGGGQPQHF.

The chain recombines TRBV5-6 with TRBJ1-6; maybe TRBD1 (6 bases). From germline, CDR1 is SGHDT and CDR2 YYEEEE. Trimming removed 4 bases at V and 9 bases at J, with 14 bases between. The CDR3 sequence is 14 residues long. The CDR3 region is CASSPGQSRSPLHF. The CDR3 DNA sequence: TGTGCCAGCAGCCCAGGACAGAGTCGTTCACCCCTCCACTTT. Complete variable domain (other parts from reference TRBV5-6 and TRBJ1-6): DAGVTQSPTHLIKTRGQQVTLRCSPKSGHDTVSWYQQALGQGPQFIFQYYEEEERQRGNFPDRFSGHQFPNYSSELNVNALLLGDSALYLCASSPGQSRSPLHFGNGTRLTVT.

The rearrangement joins TRBV6-6 to TRBJ2-3; D unclear. This CDR3 region has 12 residues. With 6 bases removed from V and 6 bases from J, the gap between germline ends came to 10 bases. Looked up from germline, CDR1 is MNHNY and CDR2 is SVGAGI (reference sequence). The CDR3 protein is CASSLNGDTQYF. The CDR3 nucleotides are TGTGCCAGCAGCCTCAACGGTGATACGCAGTATTTT.

The V gene is TRBV6-1, the J gene TRBJ2-7; D remains unclear. Germline CDR1 reads MNHNS; CDR2 reads SASEGT. V lost 2 bases to trimming and J lost 1 base, with 9 bases between them. The CDR3 has 14 amino acids. The DNA of the CDR3 is TGTGCCAGCAGTGAATTAACAAAATCCTACGAGCAGTACGTC. Its protein is CASSELTKSYEQYV.

This sequence joins TRBV19 and TRBJ1-1, with a possible D match to TRBD1 (6 bases). V was cut by 7 bases and J by 5 bases, with 17 bases left in between. The CDR3 consists of 14 residues. Germline V lookup: CDR1 LNHDA, CDR2 SQIVND (reference sequence). The CDR3 DNA sequence: TGTGCCAGTATCTCCCGGGGGGCGGGGACTGAAGCTTTCTTT. Translated: CASISRGAGTEAFF.

The chain couples TRBV4-1 to TRBJ1-3; D is undetermined. The germline CDR1 and CDR2 sequences are MGHRA and YSYEKL. The CDR3 contains 18 residues. With 2 bases removed from V and 0 bases from J, the gap between germline ends came to 17 bases. The CDR3 spells CASSQRGGKPDSGNTIYF. The CDR3 DNA is TGCGCCAGCAGCCAACGAGGCGGGAAGCCCGACTCTGGAAACACCATATATTTT.

The V call is TRBV6-5, the J call TRBJ2-1; 10 bases agree with TRBD1. Germline CDR1 MNHEY, CDR2 SVGAGI. The CDR3 totals 15 residues. V trimming: 2 bases; J trimming: 8 bases; junction bases outside the gene matches: 6. CDR3 protein: CASSYEGQGWDEQFF. CDR3 DNA: TGTGCCAGCAGTTACGAGGGACAGGGGTGGGATGAGCAGTTCTTC.

The chain carries TRBV7-9 and TRBJ1-5; no clear D. Germline values: CDR1 SEHNR, CDR2 FQNEAQ (reference sequence). The CDR3 has 16 amino acids. The germline V and J ends were trimmed by 5 bases and 1 base, with 15 bases remaining between them. CDR3 protein: CASSEVATRSNQPQHF. The CDR3 DNA reads as TGTGCCAGCAGCGAGGTGGCAACTAGGAGCAATCAGCCCCAGCATTTT.

The V gene is TRBV12-3 or TRBV12-4, the J gene TRBJ2-7; D might be TRBD1 (5 bases). The V end was cut by 10 bases, the J end by 6 bases, with 13 bases between. The CDR3 is 11 residues long. The CDR3: CATRQISEQYV. CDR3 in DNA: TGTGCCACCCGACAGATTAGCGAGCAGTACGTC.

The V and J genes are TRBV6-5 and TRBJ1-1; a possible D gene is TRBD1 (5 bases). There are 14 residues in the CDR3. Germline values: CDR1 MNHEY, CDR2 SVGAGI. The V gene lost 6 bases and the J gene lost 1 base, with 12 bases spanning the gap. The CDR3 loop is CASSTQGWNTEAFF. The CDR3 nucleotides read TGTGCCAGCAGCACTCAGGGTTGGAACACTGAAGCTTTCTTT.

The V gene is TRBV7-2, the J gene TRBJ2-3; 10 bases are a match to TRBD1. The CDR3 is 14 residues long. The ends lost 4 bases at V and 8 bases at J; junction bases unmatched: 6. The germline gives CDR1 SGHTA, CDR2 FQGNSA. The CDR3 bases are TGTGCCAGCAGCTCCGACAGGGGGCGGGGTACGCAGTATTTT. It specifies CASSSDRGRGTQYF. The full variable domain, in which reference TRBV7-2 and TRBJ2-3 provide the parts outside the CDR3, is GAGVSQSPSNKVTEKGKDVELRCDPISGHTALYWYRQSLGQGLEFLIYFQGNSAPDKSGLPSDRFSAERTGGSVSTLTIQRTQQEDSAVYLCASSSDRGRGTQYFGPGTRLTVL.

The chain couples TRBV4-1 to TRBJ1-5, with D possibly TRBD1 on 5 matching bases. The germline V gene has CDR1 MGHRA and CDR2 YSYEKL. Trimming stripped 4 bases from V and 2 bases from J, with 15 bases between. The CDR3 contains 16 residues. The DNA for the CDR3 is TGCGCCAGCAGCCGACCACGGGGGGAAGGCAATCAGCCCCAGCATTTT. It yields the protein CASSRPRGEGNQPQHF.

V and J are TRBV10-2 and TRBJ1-1; 9 positions match TRBD1. The length of the CDR3 is 15 residues. Looked up from germline, CDR1 is WSHSY and CDR2 is SAAADI. Germline trimming cut 8 bases from V and 2 bases from J; bases unmatched to any gene: 9. The CDR3 DNA reads as TGCGCCAGCGGCCGGGACAGGGTTGCAAACACTGAAGCTTTCTTT. Amino acid sequence: CASGRDRVANTEAFF.

CDR3 protein: CASNRGRGYGYTF. CDR3 in DNA: TGTGCCAGCAACAGGGGGCGAGGATATGGCTACACCTTC. The J gene is TRBJ1-2, the V gene TRBV28, with TRBD1 matching 9 bases. J gave up 5 bases and V 7 bases, and 5 bases lay outside the gene matches. The length of the CDR3 is 13 residues. Germline CDR1 reads MDHEN; CDR2 reads SYDVKM.

The rearrangement joins TRBV20-1 to TRBJ1-1; D possibly corresponds to TRBD1 (6 bases). CDR3 length: 11 residues. Deletions cut 6 bases from V and 8 bases from J, with 13 bases between. The germline gives CDR1 DFQATT, CDR2 SNEGSKA (reference sequence). The CDR3 sequence: CSATGQPEAFF. CDR3 sequence (DNA): TGCAGTGCCACCGGACAGCCGGAAGCTTTCTTT.

The chain couples TRBV5-1 to TRBJ2-1; a weak D match, TRBD1 (6 bases). This CDR3 is 15 amino acids long. The germline gives CDR1 SGHRS, CDR2 YFSETQ. The V gene lost 0 bases and the J gene lost 2 bases, with 9 bases spanning the gap. CDR3 nucleotides: TGCGCCAGCAGCTTGGAGGGGGTACCCTACAATGAGCAGTTCTTC. Translation: CASSLEGVPYNEQFF.

This clone was seen only once. V and J are TRBV6-5 and TRBJ1-2; 9 bases match TRBD1. CDR3 size: 14 residues. Trimming took 6 bases from V and 2 from J; bases not matched to a gene: 4. Germline V gene data show CDR1 as MNHEY and CDR2 as SVGAGI. The CDR3 sequence: CASRVGQGNYGYTF. In DNA form, the CDR3 reads TGTGCCAGCAGGGTTGGACAGGGGAACTATGGCTACACCTTC.

In this sample, this clone turned up a few times. V gene TRBV7-6 combines with J gene TRBJ1-5; 7 bases align to TRBD1. The CDR3 is 13 amino acids. After removal of 4 bases from V and 7 bases from J, the junction contained 4 bases not matched to a gene. CDR1 SGHVS and CDR2 FNYEAQ come from the germline V gene. Here the CDR3 DNA reads TGTGCCAGCAGCTCCCTACAGGGGCAGCCCCAGCATTTT. Protein sequence: CASSSLQGQPQHF. Together with reference TRBV7-6 and TRBJ1-5, the CDR3 gives the full variable domain: GAGVSQSPRYKVTKRGQDVALRCDPISGHVSLYWYRQALGQGPEFLTYFNYEAQQDKSGLPNDRFSAERPEGSISTLTIQRTEQRDSAMYRCASSSLQGQPQHFGDGTRLSIL.

In its sample, this clone was seen a few times. The J gene is TRBJ1-1, the V gene TRBV9, with 7 bases aligning to TRBD1. V was clipped by 0 bases and J by 0 bases; unmatched bases: 2. Germline lookup yields CDR1 SGDLS and CDR2 YYNGEE. This CDR3 is 15 amino acids long. The CDR3 nucleotides are TGTGCCAGCAGCGTAGATGGGACAGTGAACACTGAAGCTTTCTTT. It translates to CASSVDGTVNTEAFF.

This rearrangement joins TRBV11-3 to TRBJ2-7, with TRBD1 matching 9 bases. Germline loops: CDR1 SGHNT, CDR2 YENEEA. The junction had 3 bases not matched to a gene; V was cut back by 3 bases and J by 0 bases. CDR3 length: 15 amino acids. The CDR3, as DNA: TGTGCCAGCAGCTTCTTGACAGGGGGCTCCTACGAGCAGTACTTC. It translates to CASSFLTGGSYEQYF.

The V and J genes are TRBV12-3 or TRBV12-4 and TRBJ2-2; D perhaps matches TRBD2 (6 bases). The CDR3 is made up of 12 amino acids. V gave up 11 bases and J gave up 5 bases, with 12 bases separating them. CDR3 nucleotide sequence: TGTGCCGGAGGGTGGGGGACCGGGGAGCTGTTTTTT. Encoded protein: CAGGWGTGELFF.

Here the CDR3 DNA reads TGTGCCAGCAGCCCAGGGTTCGAGACCCAGTACTTC. Protein sequence: CASSPGFETQYF. V and J are TRBV12-3 or TRBV12-4 and TRBJ2-5; TRBD1 is a possible D gene (5 bases). V was clipped by 6 bases and J by 5 bases, with 10 bases between them. The CDR3 has 12 amino acids.

The chain combines TRBV11-2 with TRBJ1-1; D gene uncertain. The CDR3 length is 12 residues. The V and J ends lost 5 bases and 3 bases respectively, with 7 bases between them. Germline lookup yields CDR1 SGHAT and CDR2 FQNNGV. The CDR3 coding sequence is TGTGCCAGCAGCCCGGTAGACACTGAAGCTTTCTTT. Translated: CASSPVDTEAFF.

This sequence joins TRBV12-3 or TRBV12-4 and TRBJ1-4, with D possibly matching TRBD1 (5 bases). The CDR3 loop spans 13 amino acids. Trimming pared 10 bases from V and 3 bases from J, leaving 12 bases between. CDR3: CATMQGSNEKLFF. The DNA for the CDR3 is TGTGCCACCATGCAGGGTTCTAATGAAAAACTGTTTTTT.